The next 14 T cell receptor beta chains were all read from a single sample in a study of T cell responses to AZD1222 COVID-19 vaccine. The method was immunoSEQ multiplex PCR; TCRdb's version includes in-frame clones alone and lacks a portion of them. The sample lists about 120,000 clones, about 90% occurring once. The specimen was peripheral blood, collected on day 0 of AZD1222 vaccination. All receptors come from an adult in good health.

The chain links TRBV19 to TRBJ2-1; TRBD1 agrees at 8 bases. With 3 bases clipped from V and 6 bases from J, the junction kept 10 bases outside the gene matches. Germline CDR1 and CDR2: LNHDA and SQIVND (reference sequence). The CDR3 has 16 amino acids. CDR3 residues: CASSMLGTGHVNEQFF. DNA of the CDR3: TGTGCCAGTAGTATGCTAGGGACAGGTCATGTCAATGAGCAGTTCTTC.

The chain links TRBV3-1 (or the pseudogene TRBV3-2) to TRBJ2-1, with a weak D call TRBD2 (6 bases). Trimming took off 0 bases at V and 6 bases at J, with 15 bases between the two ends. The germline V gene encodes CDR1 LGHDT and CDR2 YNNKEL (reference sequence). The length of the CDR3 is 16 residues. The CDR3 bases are TGTGCCAGCAGCCAAGACCGCAGGAGGGAGTTCAATGAGCAGTTCTTC. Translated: CASSQDRRREFNEQFF.

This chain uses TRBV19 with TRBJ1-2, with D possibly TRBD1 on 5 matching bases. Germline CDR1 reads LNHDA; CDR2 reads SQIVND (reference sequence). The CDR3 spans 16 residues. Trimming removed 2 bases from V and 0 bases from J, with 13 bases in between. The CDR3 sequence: CASSIFQGSANYGYTF. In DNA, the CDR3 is TGTGCCAGTAGTATATTTCAGGGCTCAGCTAACTATGGCTACACCTTC.

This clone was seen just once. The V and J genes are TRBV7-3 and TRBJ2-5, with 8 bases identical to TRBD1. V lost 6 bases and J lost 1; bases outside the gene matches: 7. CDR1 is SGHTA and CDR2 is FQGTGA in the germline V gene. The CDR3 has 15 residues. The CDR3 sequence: CASSQGTGGQETQYF. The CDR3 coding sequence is TGTGCCAGCAGTCAAGGGACAGGAGGCCAAGAGACCCAGTACTTC.

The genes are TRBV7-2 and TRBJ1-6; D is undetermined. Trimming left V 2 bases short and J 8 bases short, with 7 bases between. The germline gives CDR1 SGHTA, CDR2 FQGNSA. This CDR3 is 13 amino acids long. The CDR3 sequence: CASSLIGYSPLHF. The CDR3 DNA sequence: TGTGCCAGCAGCTTAATTGGGTATTCACCCCTCCACTTT.

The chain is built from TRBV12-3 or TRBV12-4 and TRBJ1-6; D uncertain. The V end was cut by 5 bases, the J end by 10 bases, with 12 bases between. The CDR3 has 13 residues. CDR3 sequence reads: CASSPSPSSPLHF. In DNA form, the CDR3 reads TGTGCCAGCAGTCCTAGCCCGTCCTCACCCCTCCACTTT.

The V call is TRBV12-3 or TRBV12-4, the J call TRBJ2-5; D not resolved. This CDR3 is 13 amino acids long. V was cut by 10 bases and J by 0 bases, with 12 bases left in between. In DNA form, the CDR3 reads TGTGCCATAACCCCGAGGAACCAAGAGACCCAGTACTTC. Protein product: CAITPRNQETQYF.

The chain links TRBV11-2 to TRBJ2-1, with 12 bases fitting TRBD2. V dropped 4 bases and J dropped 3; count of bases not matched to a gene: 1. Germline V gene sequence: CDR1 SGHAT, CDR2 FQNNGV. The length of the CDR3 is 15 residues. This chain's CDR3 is CASSSTSGSYNEQFF. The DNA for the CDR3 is TGTGCCAGCAGCTCGACTAGCGGGAGCTACAATGAGCAGTTCTTC.

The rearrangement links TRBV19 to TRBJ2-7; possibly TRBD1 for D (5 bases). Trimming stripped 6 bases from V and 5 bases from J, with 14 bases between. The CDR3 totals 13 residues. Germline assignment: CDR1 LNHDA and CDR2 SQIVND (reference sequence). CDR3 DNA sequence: TGTGCCAGTAGCAGCAGGGTTGTGGACGAGCAGTACTTC. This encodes CASSSRVVDEQYF.

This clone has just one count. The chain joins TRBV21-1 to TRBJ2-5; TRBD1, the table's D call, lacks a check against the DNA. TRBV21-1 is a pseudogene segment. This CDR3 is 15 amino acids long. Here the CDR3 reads CASSPRDSSQETQYF. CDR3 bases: TGTGCCAGCAGCCCTCGGGACAGTTCCCAAGAGACCCAGTACTTC.

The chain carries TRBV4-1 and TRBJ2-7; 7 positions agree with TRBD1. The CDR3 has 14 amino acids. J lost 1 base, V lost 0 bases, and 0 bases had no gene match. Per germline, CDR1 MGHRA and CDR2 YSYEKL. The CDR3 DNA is TGCGCCAGCAGCCAAGACAGGGGGTCCTACGAGCAGTACTTC. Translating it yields CASSQDRGSYEQYF.

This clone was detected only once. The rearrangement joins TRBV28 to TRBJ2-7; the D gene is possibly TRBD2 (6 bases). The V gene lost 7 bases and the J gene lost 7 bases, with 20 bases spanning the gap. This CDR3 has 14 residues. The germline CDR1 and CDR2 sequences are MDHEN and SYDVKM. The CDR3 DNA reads TGTGCCAGCACCCGCAGGGACCGGACTACTGAGCAGTACTTC. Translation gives CASTRRDRTTEQYF.

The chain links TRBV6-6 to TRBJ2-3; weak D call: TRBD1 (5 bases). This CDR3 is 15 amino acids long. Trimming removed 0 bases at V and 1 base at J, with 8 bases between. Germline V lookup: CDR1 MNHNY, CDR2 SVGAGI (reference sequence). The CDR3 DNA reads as TGTGCCAGCAGTTACTCGGGGCAGGGCACAGATACGCAGTATTTT. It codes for CASSYSGQGTDTQYF.

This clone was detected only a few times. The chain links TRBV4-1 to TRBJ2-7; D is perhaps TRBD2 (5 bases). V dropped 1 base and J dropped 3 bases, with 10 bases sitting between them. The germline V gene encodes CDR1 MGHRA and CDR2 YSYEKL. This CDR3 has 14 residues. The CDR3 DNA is TGCGCCAGCAGCCAAGGACGGACTGGCTACGAGCAGTACTTC. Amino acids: CASSQGRTGYEQYF.